This TCR beta chain was identified in a study of cytomegalovirus exposure and HLA in healthy donors. Study-wide findings and caveats: In a later analysis, approximately 15,000 TCR beta sequences were associated with HLA alleles at 0.05 false discovery rate. Reports credit the classifier with highly specific, highly sensitive diagnosis of cytomegalovirus status. In a later analysis, donors in an Asian-associated ancestry cluster reportedly had fewer N-insertions in productive TCRs than the cohort mean.

This clone occurred a few times. The antigen is not known. From germline, CDR1 is SGHRS and CDR2 YFSETQ. The length of the CDR3 is 16 residues. V lost 4 bases, J lost 5 bases, and 10 bases stayed unmatched. Each donor's status was that of a healthy bone marrow donor. 60 Vbeta and 13 Jbeta primers were used in PCR. This table comes from immunoSEQ multiplex PCR, and its TCRdb copy is limited to in-frame clones, with some not included. The sample lists some 190,000 clones, about four fifths occurring once. Sequencing used PBMCs. The V gene is TRBV5-1, the J gene TRBJ2-2; 8 bases fit TRBD2. The sequence came from a female donor in good health and CMV-seronegative. CDR3 amino acids: CASSPRGGMKTGELFF. CDR3 bases: TGCGCCAGCAGCCCTCGGGGGGGGATGAAGACCGGGGAGCTGTTTTTT.